The following is a T cell receptor (beta chain) sequence with its context. It has no known antigen specificity. The record has no base qualities; no much larger clone is one base away. This entry comes from a study of cytomegalovirus exposure and HLA in healthy donors (dated by TCRdb to 2015 to 2018). Background on the whole study: According to an earlier analysis of 587 of the donors, about 180 million T cells yielded approximately 120 million unique TCR beta sequences and approximately 300 Gb of sequence data. An early release that covered more than 550 HLA-typed donors contained approximately 300 gigabases of sequencing data and around 85 million unique TCR sequences. Of the roughly 400 genotyped donors, 65% to 90% fell in the genetic ancestry cluster associated with self-reported Caucasian donors. The aim of the study was to test whether cataloging public T cell receptors could identify signatures of past pathogen exposure. The study profiled the T cell repertoires of hundreds of subjects by immunosequencing and related them to cytomegalovirus serostatus. Besides the first cohort of approximately 710 subjects, a separate validation cohort made up of 95 to 150 different subjects was used. To predict cytomegalovirus infection status, the study brought together high-throughput TCR immunosequencing, statistical association of individual TCRs with disease status, and machine learning. In a later analysis, previously published TCR beta repertoires from roughly 710 donors were re-analyzed and high-resolution HLA genotyping was added so that TCR occurrence patterns could be studied. In the later analysis, no new phenotypic data were used to find candidate immune exposures; instead, reliance was placed on TCR beta sequences and their occurrence across donors. An earlier analysis of approximately 630 of the donors applied high-throughput TCR beta sequencing to assess whether each TCR beta V gene segment acted as functional or pseudogenic. Alongside the repertoire data, information on donor age, sex, ethnicity and CMV serostatus was compiled. A later genetic analysis used genome-wide SNP genotypes for about 60% of the 666 donors, treating that subset as a discovery cohort. All discovery cohort repertoires had been generated using a single sequencing platform. Both class I and class II loci were covered by HLA typing, at four-digit resolution. The number of typed donors differed by locus: 629-630 for A, B, C, DRB1 and DQB1; 522 for DQA1; 606 for DPA1; and some 450 for DPB1. Four to six DR-DQ haplotypes were handled as single units for association and clustering, since linkage in the cohort was strong. Across 300 to 500 genotyped donors of the cohort, an average of about 240,000 unique TCR beta nucleotide sequences per donor were sequenced, and 15% to 20% of those sequences were non-productive.

The method behind the library was the immunoSEQ multiplex PCR assay. For the multiplex PCR, a mixture combining 60 forward primers for TCR Vbeta segments and 13 reverse primers for TCR Jbeta segments was used. The CDR3 region of rearranged TCR beta genes was amplified from genomic DNA with a multiplex PCR assay. The Illumina HiSeq System was used to sequence the amplified TCR beta libraries as 87-base-pair reads. The published analysis was carried out like this. A later analysis tallied 70 million to 100 million unique TCR beta chains across the 640 or so repertoires, and approximately 12 million of those chains were shared by two or more donors. Raw reads were error-corrected and collapsed into unique sequences with a nearest-neighbor algorithm that merged closely related sequences to remove PCR and sequencing errors. V, D and J gene segments were assigned by aligning CDR3 sequences to IMGT reference sequences. Each retained sequence needed at least a six-nucleotide match to both a V gene segment and a J gene segment. Rearrangements were called productive when the CDR3 lacked stop codons and stayed in frame with V and J; all others were non-productive. CDR3 was defined by IMGT convention, running from the second conserved V-encoded cysteine to the conserved J-encoded phenylalanine. The earlier analysis of about 500 of the donors excluded sequences that lacked an unambiguous match to a single V gene segment. In an earlier analysis of approximately 560 of the donors, a V segment was called functional when productive rearrangements were above 56.7%, and segregating when the standard deviation between donors exceeded 5%. A statistical classification framework was built to diagnose cytomegalovirus status from the catalog of TCR beta chain sequences. V and J gene assignment, in a later analysis, came from comparing TCR nucleotide sequences with IMGT/GENE-DB human TR gene sequences. A later analysis assigned CDR3 sequences and most-parsimonious VDJ recombination scenarios with the TCRdist pipeline. A later analysis defined each TCR beta chain by its CDR3 amino acid sequence plus V-gene family, and excluded reads lacking a unique V-gene family. To address suspected cross-contamination and a sequencing artifact, a later analysis removed under 600 highly shared, low-generation-probability nucleotide sequences. For each public chain, a later analysis derived a clonal expansion index from normalized ranks of inferred template counts within each repertoire. Generation probabilities in a later analysis came from a VDJ recombination model fitted to out-of-frame rearrangements, and those results were checked against IGoR. A later analysis scored TCR-TCR, TCR-HLA and TCR-CMV co-occurrence with hypergeometric tests, applying a repertoire-size bias correction to TCR pairs. In a later analysis, false discovery rates were estimated by permuting HLA or CMV assignments 20 times. In a later analysis, co-occurring TCRs were grouped using DBSCAN, and TCRdist sequence similarity was added for clustering within HLA-allele-positive subsets. Repertoires with fewer than 30,000 or more than 120,000 public chains, plus five repertoires with anomalous nucleotide sharing, were excluded from co-occurrence clustering. TCRdb retrieved this table from immuneACCESS and kept in-frame rearrangements only. Not all clones are present; in checked studies, unresolved V genes account for under half, and no reason is known for the remainder. D and trimming were read from the DNA, whereas the V and J calls and clone size are those reported in that table. The sample table shows about 100,000 clones, and around 81% are seen once. Roughly 4% of the sample belongs to the ten largest clones.

In total, just over 650 healthy bone marrow donors made up the cohort. At the time of sampling, every cohort member was nominally healthy, though immune exposures that went unrecorded were likely present. The donor tested CMV seropositive and was one of the 289 seropositive cohort members. A peripheral blood sample was provided by each donor, and peripheral blood mononuclear cells were used for TCR beta sequencing. The Qiagen DNeasy Blood Extraction Kit was used to extract genomic DNA from the blood cell samples. What the work shows at the level of the full study, not this receptor alone: HLA typing was unavailable for some donors at each locus, so association tests used only the typed subset. In an earlier analysis of approximately 590 of the donors, most TCR beta V segments were observed in productive rearrangements about 87% or about 30% of the time, broadly matching IMGT annotations. The 87-base-pair reads could not distinguish some IMGT-functional V segments, including TRBV6-2 and TRBV6-3, so those segments were excluded. Linkage disequilibrium might explain the correlated functional status among segregating V segments, but an unknown experimental factor could not be ruled out. Specific HLA alleles were associated with roughly 16,000 TCR beta sequences at a false discovery rate of 0.05 in a later analysis. The classifier was reported to diagnose cytomegalovirus status with high specificity and sensitivity in both the original cohort and the validation cohort. A further reported finding was that TCR beta sequences accurately predicted the HLA-A and HLA-B alleles for most subjects in the first cohort. Most CMV-associated TCR beta chains appeared to be HLA-restricted in a later analysis, and the HLA associations seemed to be driven largely by CMV exposure. In this cohort, only TCR beta chains were sequenced, and detectable features were limited by the absence of alpha or paired-chain data. A later analysis found that TCR association rates varied across HLA loci, with DRB1 alleles showing the most associated TCRs and HLA-C alleles the fewest. About 15 rarely observed V segments, including chromosome 9 orphons, were excluded from the earlier analysis of several hundred of the donors because counts were too low. Several of the top co-occurrence clusters appeared to be linked to parvovirus B19, influenza, CMV and Epstein-Barr virus, according to a later analysis. A group of highly shared sequence variants was considered likely to be a technical artifact of the sequencing pipeline. A later genetic analysis associated a missense DCLRE1C variant with V-gene and J-gene trimming of TCR beta chains, and an independent cohort replicated the association. Compared with the 666-donor mean, donors in an Asian-associated ancestry cluster had fewer N-insertions in productive TCRs, according to a later genetic analysis. In vitro tests confirmed that a few of the cytomegalovirus-associated TCR beta chains recognize cytomegalovirus antigens. When HLA alleles, especially DR and DQ, strongly co-occurred, attributing TCR associations to individual alleles was difficult. While some public TCRs were present in many individuals, most TCR sequences turned up only very rarely across donors. For the cohort, immune exposure information was limited to CMV serostatus. In a later analysis, HLA-associated TCR beta chains showed more clonal expansion and lower generation probabilities than non-associated chains that were equally common. According to the authors, the approach could potentially be generalized to other disease states and immunological phenotypes. The study gave a list of roughly 150 TCR beta chains associated with cytomegalovirus. Presence/absence analyses assumed roughly uniform sequencing depth across donors, an assumption that may not hold.

The CDR3 holds 16 amino acids from the cysteine to the phenylalanine. Just CDR3 DNA is preserved here, 48 bases in frame from base 1. V lost 4 bases and J lost 4 bases; the stretch between them is 17 bases long. CDR1 and CDR2, looked up from the germline V gene, are SGHVS and FQNEAQ. Recombination linked TRBV7-8 to TRBJ1-3; the D gene is unclear. The sample taken for sequencing was PBMCs. The origin of this receptor is an older woman in good health and CMV-seropositive. CDR3 protein: CASSYDILYGGNTIYF. The sequenced DNA: TGTGCCAGCAGCTACGACATCCTCTACGGCGGAAACACCATATATTTT.